A selection of T cell receptor beta chains follows, all from one sample in a study of blood T cells in healthy people across ages. TCRdb fed the 5' RACE reads into MiXCR, producing one record per CDR3 protein. The sample consists of about 2 million distinct CDR3 sequences, around half of them appearing once. Sequencing was performed on blood. The receptors were gathered from a woman in her thirties or forties in good health. The CDR3 runs from the conserved cysteine through the conserved F or W. Each record gives: CDR3 protein, CDR3 DNA, clone size, V gene, J gene, CDR3 length, D gene. A D gene is named only where the DNA matches it firmly. Clone size is given for some rows only: seen once, a few or many times, or a class if the clone is expanded.

CDR3: CATNRGTDTQYF; DNA: TGTGCCACCAACAGGGGAACAGATACGCAGTATTTT; size: .; V: TRBV24-1; J: TRBJ2-3; length: 12; D: TRBD1
CDR3: CSARDRTSLADTQYF; DNA: TGCAGTGCTAGAGATCGGACTAGTTTGGCGGATACGCAGTATTTT; size: .; V: TRBV20-1; J: TRBJ2-3; length: 15; D: TRBD2
CDR3: CASRLGAGDQPQHF; DNA: TGTGCCAGCAGGCTCGGAGCAGGGGATCAGCCCCAGCATTTT; size: .; V: TRBV12-3/TRBV12-4; J: TRBJ1-5; length: 14; D: .
CDR3: CASSALAGAGNEQFF; DNA: TGTGCCAGCAGCGCTCTAGCGGGGGCTGGCAATGAGCAGTTCTTC; size: .; V: TRBV11-2; J: TRBJ2-1; length: 15; D: TRBD2
CDR3: CASSPQGGGDSYNEQFF; DNA: TGTGCCAGCAGCCCGCAAGGGGGAGGGGACTCCTACAATGAGCAGTTCTTC; size: .; V: TRBV7-2; J: TRBJ2-1; length: 17; D: .
CDR3: CSASRGLAGGYEQFF; DNA: TGCAGTGCTAGCCGGGGACTAGCGGGGGGATATGAGCAGTTCTTC; size: once; V: TRBV20-1; J: TRBJ2-1; length: 15; D: TRBD2
CDR3: CAGGLNSVGTQYF; DNA: TGTGCCGGGGGCCTGAACAGTGTAGGTACGCAGTATTTT; size: once; V: TRBV6-2/TRBV6-3; J: TRBJ2-3; length: 13; D: .
CDR3: CSAAPSNYGYTF; DNA: TGCAGTGCTGCACCTTCGAACTATGGCTACACCTTC; size: .; V: TRBV20-1; J: TRBJ1-2; length: 12; D: .
CDR3: CASSRPLSGEAFF; DNA: TGTGCCAGCAGCCGACCTTTGTCGGGCGAAGCTTTCTTT; size: .; V: TRBV7-2; J: TRBJ1-1; length: 13; D: .
CDR3: CASSLDPARVGGYTF; DNA: TGTGCCAGCAGCTTAGACCCGGCCCGAGTAGGGGGCTACACCTTC; size: .; V: TRBV7-9; J: TRBJ1-2; length: 15; D: .
CDR3: CASSLVAKNMNTEAFF; DNA: TGTGCCAGCAGCCTCGTGGCCAAGAACATGAACACTGAAGCTTTCTTT; size: once; V: TRBV7-6; J: TRBJ1-1; length: 16; D: .
CDR3: CASTPVGGVSGANVLTF; DNA: TGTGCCAGCACCCCCGTGGGGGGAGTGAGTGGGGCCAACGTCCTGACTTTC; size: .; V: TRBV27; J: TRBJ2-6; length: 17; D: .
CDR3: CASGFDPLAGGLKTQYF; DNA: TGTGCTAGTGGTTTCGACCCTCTAGCGGGGGGGCTGAAGACCCAGTACTTC; size: few; V: TRBV12-5; J: TRBJ2-5; length: 17; D: TRBD2
CDR3: CASNPGWGNSPLHF; DNA: TGTGCCAGCAACCCCGGCTGGGGGAATTCACCCCTCCACTTT; size: .; V: TRBV2; J: TRBJ1-6; length: 14; D: .
CDR3: CASSSGQSKAFNQPQHF; DNA: TGTGCCAGCAGCAGCGGACAGTCAAAAGCTTTCAATCAGCCCCAGCATTTT; size: once; V: TRBV6-1; J: TRBJ1-5; length: 17; D: .
CDR3: CASSLGSPVPDTQYF; DNA: TGTGCCAGCAGCTTAGGTAGTCCGGTGCCAGATACGCAGTATTTT; size: .; V: TRBV5-5; J: TRBJ2-3; length: 15; D: .
CDR3: CASYTGLAGFETQYF; DNA: TGCGCCAGCTATACAGGACTAGCGGGGTTTGAGACCCAGTACTTC; size: .; V: TRBV5-1; J: TRBJ2-5; length: 15; D: TRBD2
CDR3: CASSLGPAYNEQFF; DNA: TGTGCCAGCAGCTTGGGTCCCGCCTACAATGAGCAGTTCTTC; size: few; V: TRBV7-6; J: TRBJ2-1; length: 14; D: .
CDR3: CASSVETQYF; DNA: TGTGCCAGCAGTGTGGAGACCCAGTACTTC; size: many; V: TRBV2; J: TRBJ2-5; length: 10; D: .
CDR3: CTNRDRDSNYGYTF; DNA: TGTACCAACCGGGACAGGGACTCTAACTATGGCTACACCTTC; size: few; V: TRBV25-1; J: TRBJ1-2; length: 14; D: TRBD1
CDR3: CASSQTTGSTDTQYF; DNA: TGCGCCAGCAGCCAAACGACAGGGAGCACAGATACGCAGTATTTT; size: many; V: TRBV4-3; J: TRBJ2-3; length: 15; D: TRBD1
CDR3: CASSLVMIGVSNNDQFF; DNA: TGTGCCAGCAGCTTAGTAATGATCGGAGTGAGCAACAATGACCAGTTCTTC; size: .; V: TRBV7-8; J: TRBJ2-1; length: 17; D: .
CDR3: CASIRGTGRYEQYF; DNA: TGTGCCAGCATCCGAGGGACAGGGAGGTACGAGCAGTACTTC; size: .; V: TRBV6-1; J: TRBJ2-7; length: 14; D: TRBD1
CDR3: CATSEEGEVYGYTF; DNA: TGTGCCACCAGTGAAGAAGGGGAAGTCTATGGCTACACCTTC; size: few; V: TRBV24-1; J: TRBJ1-2; length: 14; D: .
CDR3: CSAKRTDGLSNQPQHF; DNA: TGCAGTGCTAAGCGAACCGATGGGCTTAGCAATCAGCCCCAGCATTTT; size: few; V: TRBV20-1; J: TRBJ1-5; length: 16; D: .
CDR3: CASSFAGAGEKLFF; DNA: TGTGCCAGCAGCTTTGCAGGGGCCGGAGAAAAACTGTTTTTT; size: .; V: TRBV7-9; J: TRBJ1-4; length: 14; D: .
CDR3: CASSRTSIPATNEKLFF; DNA: TGCGCCAGCAGCCGGACATCCATCCCTGCAACTAATGAAAAACTGTTTTTT; size: once; V: TRBV5-1; J: TRBJ1-4; length: 17; D: .
CDR3: CAIGTATNQPQHF; DNA: TGTGCCATCGGGACAGCAACCAATCAGCCCCAGCATTTT; size: .; V: TRBV12-3/TRBV12-4; J: TRBJ1-5; length: 13; D: TRBD1
CDR3: CATSVQRGSNEQFF; DNA: TGTGCCACCAGTGTTCAGCGGGGGAGTAATGAGCAGTTCTTC; size: .; V: TRBV24-1; J: TRBJ2-1; length: 14; D: TRBD2
CDR3: CSVGTAGETQYF; DNA: TGCAGCGTTGGGACAGCCGGAGAGACCCAGTACTTC; size: .; V: TRBV29-1; J: TRBJ2-5; length: 12; D: .
CDR3: CASSQDLKGETQFF; DNA: TGTGCCAGCAGCCAAGATCTCAAGGGAGAGACCCAGTTCTTC; size: .; V: TRBV4-2; J: TRBJ2-1; length: 14; D: .
CDR3: CASSEKNNYGYTF; DNA: TGTGCCAGCAGTGAAAAGAATAACTATGGCTACACCTTC; size: once; V: TRBV2; J: TRBJ1-2; length: 13; D: .
CDR3: CATSRDFNEQFF; DNA: TGTGCCACCAGCCGAGACTTCAATGAGCAGTTCTTC; size: few; V: TRBV15; J: TRBJ2-1; length: 12; D: .
CDR3: CASKKRDTYEQYF; DNA: TGTGCCAGCAAAAAGAGGGATACATACGAGCAGTACTTC; size: .; V: TRBV25-1; J: TRBJ2-7; length: 13; D: .
CDR3: CASSQPLRGQGAGYNEQFF; DNA: TGTGCCAGCAGCCAACCCCTTAGGGGACAGGGGGCAGGTTACAATGAGCAGTTCTTC; size: .; V: TRBV3-1; J: TRBJ2-1; length: 19; D: TRBD1